This is a list of T cell receptor beta chains from one sample in a study of cytomegalovirus exposure and HLA in healthy donors. This table comes from immunoSEQ multiplex PCR, and its TCRdb copy is limited to in-frame clones, with some not included. The table lists 90,000 or so clones, 82% of them singletons, with roughly 3.8% in the top ten. The sequenced sample was PBMCs. Receptors were obtained from a man aged 50 to 59 in good health and CMV-seronegative. CDR3s include the opening cysteine and the closing phenylalanine or tryptophan. D genes are given only for firm matches. Clone size is not always given. Where it is, it says once, few, many or a class for expanded clones.

CDR3aa	CDR3nt	j_gene	len	d_gene	v_gene	abundance
CAWGTGITGANVLTF	TGTGCCTGGGGGACAGGGATAACTGGGGCCAACGTCCTGACTTTC	TRBJ2-6	15	TRBD1	TRBV30	-
CSVVTGVTDTQYF	TGCAGCGTAGTGACAGGGGTTACAGATACGCAGTATTTT	TRBJ2-3	13	TRBD1	TRBV29-1	-
CASSFRGAETGELFF	TGTGCCAGCAGCTTTCGGGGAGCGGAGACCGGGGAGCTGTTTTTT	TRBJ2-2	15	-	TRBV7-2	-
CSVVSTSGYRPYEQYF	TGCAGCGTTGTATCGACTAGCGGCTATCGACCCTACGAGCAGTACTTC	TRBJ2-7	16	TRBD2	TRBV29-1	-
CASSSRGWSDTQYF	TGTGCCAGCAGTTCTCGGGGTTGGTCAGATACGCAGTATTTT	TRBJ2-3	14	-	TRBV27	-
CASNKREALDEQYF	TGTGCCAGCAACAAGCGGGAGGCTCTCGACGAGCAGTACTTC	TRBJ2-7	14	TRBD2	TRBV5-4	-
CASSTVGTGYGTEAFF	TGTGCCAGCAGTACGGTCGGGACAGGGTATGGTACTGAAGCTTTCTTT	TRBJ1-1	16	TRBD1	TRBV28	-
CASSWLGTERDGYTF	TGTGCCAGCAGTTGGCTTGGTACAGAGAGAGATGGCTACACCTTC	TRBJ1-2	15	-	TRBV27	-
CASSPGRLLYQETQYF	TGTGCCAGCAGCCCTGGGAGACTACTATATCAAGAGACCCAGTACTTC	TRBJ2-5	16	-	TRBV5-8	-
CASAPSRGYGYTF	TGTGCCAGTGCGCCGTCGCGGGGCTATGGCTACACCTTC	TRBJ1-2	13	-	TRBV19	-
CASSQGQGGYNEQFF	TGTGCCAGCAGCCAAGGACAGGGAGGCTACAATGAGCAGTTCTTC	TRBJ2-1	15	-	TRBV4-2	few
CASSAQETQYF	TGTGCCAGCAGCGCTCAAGAGACCCAGTACTTC	TRBJ2-5	11	-	TRBV9	once
CASSLLAGKSNQPQHF	TGTGCCAGCAGTTTATTGGCAGGGAAGAGCAATCAGCCCCAGCATTTT	TRBJ1-5	16	-	TRBV28	few
CSVLQYQGEKLFF	TGCAGCGTTTTACAGTATCAGGGTGAAAAACTGTTTTTT	TRBJ1-4	13	-	TRBV29-1	few